The sequence of this T cell receptor (beta chain) was determined in a study of PD-1 blockade in classical Hodgkin lymphoma. Study-level results: Whereas CD4+ TCR diversity had risen significantly by C4D1, CD8+ TCR diversity had not.

Comment on this clone: No antigen is known for it.

Assay used: immunoSEQ multiplex PCR; TCRdb lists only in-frame clones, some missing. Here the sample spans around 96,000 clones, approximately 80% being singletons. Every patient experienced relapse after autologous stem cell transplantation, and brentuximab vedotin exposure varied. Losses at the gene ends were 7 bases for V and 5 bases for J; bases not matched to a gene: 7. CDR1 LNHDA and CDR2 SQIVND come from the germline V gene (reference sequence). The CDR3 contains 14 residues. The TCR sequence derives from a human donor with classical Hodgkin lymphoma. The material was peripheral blood mononuclear cells (PBMCs), obtained at baseline. The rearrangement links TRBV19 to TRBJ2-3, with 9 bases that match TRBD2. The CDR3 DNA follows: TGTGCCAGTACGCTAGCGGGGCCGGGAGATACGCAGTATTTT. Amino acid sequence: CASTLAGPGDTQYF.